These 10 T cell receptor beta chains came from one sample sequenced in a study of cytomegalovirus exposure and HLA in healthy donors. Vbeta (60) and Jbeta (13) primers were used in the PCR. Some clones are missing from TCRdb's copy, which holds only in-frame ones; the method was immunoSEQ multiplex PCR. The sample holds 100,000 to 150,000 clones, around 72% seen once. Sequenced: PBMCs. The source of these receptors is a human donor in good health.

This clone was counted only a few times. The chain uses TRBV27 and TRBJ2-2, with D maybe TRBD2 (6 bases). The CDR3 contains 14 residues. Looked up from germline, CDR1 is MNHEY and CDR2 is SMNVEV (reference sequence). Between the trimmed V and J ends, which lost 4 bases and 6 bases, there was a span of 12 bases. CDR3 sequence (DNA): TGTGCCAGCAGTTCATGGGGGAGGTCCGGGGAGCTGTTTTTT. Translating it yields CASSSWGRSGELFF.

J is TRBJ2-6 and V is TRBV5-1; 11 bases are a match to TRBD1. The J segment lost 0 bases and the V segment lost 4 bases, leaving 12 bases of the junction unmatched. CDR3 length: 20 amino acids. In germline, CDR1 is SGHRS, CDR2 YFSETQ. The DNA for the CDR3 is TGCGCCAGCAGCCCGATCGGACAGGGGGCTGGTTCCTCTGGGGCCAACGTCCTGACTTTC. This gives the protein CASSPIGQGAGSSGANVLTF.

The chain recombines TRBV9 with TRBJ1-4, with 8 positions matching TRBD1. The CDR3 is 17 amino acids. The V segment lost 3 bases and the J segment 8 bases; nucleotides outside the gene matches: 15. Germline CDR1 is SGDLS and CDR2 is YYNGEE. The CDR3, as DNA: TGTGCCAGCAGCGCCGGACAGGGATGGTTGCAGACCGAAAAACTGTTTTTT. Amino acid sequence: CASSAGQGWLQTEKLFF.

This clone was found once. Written as DNA, the CDR3 is TGTGCCAGCAGTCCGACAGGGGCGACCACCGGGGAGCTGTTTTTT. Translation gives CASSPTGATTGELFF. This chain joins TRBV28 and TRBJ2-2; 8 positions match TRBD1. Germline assignment: CDR1 MDHEN and CDR2 SYDVKM. Trimming removed 5 bases from V and 4 bases from J; junction bases left unmatched: 6. This CDR3 comprises 15 residues.

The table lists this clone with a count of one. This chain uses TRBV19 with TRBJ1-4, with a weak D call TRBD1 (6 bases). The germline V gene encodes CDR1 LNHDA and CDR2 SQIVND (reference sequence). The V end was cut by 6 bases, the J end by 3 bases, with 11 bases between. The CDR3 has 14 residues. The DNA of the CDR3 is TGTGCCAGTAGGCAGGGGATGGCTAATGAAAAACTGTTTTTT. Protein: CASRQGMANEKLFF.

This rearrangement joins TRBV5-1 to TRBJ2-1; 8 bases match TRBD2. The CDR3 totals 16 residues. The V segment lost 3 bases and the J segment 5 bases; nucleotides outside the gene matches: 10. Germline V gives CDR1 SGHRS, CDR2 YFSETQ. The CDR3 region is CASSWTGTRVNNEQFF. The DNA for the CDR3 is TGCGCCAGCAGCTGGACCGGGACTAGGGTTAACAATGAGCAGTTCTTC.

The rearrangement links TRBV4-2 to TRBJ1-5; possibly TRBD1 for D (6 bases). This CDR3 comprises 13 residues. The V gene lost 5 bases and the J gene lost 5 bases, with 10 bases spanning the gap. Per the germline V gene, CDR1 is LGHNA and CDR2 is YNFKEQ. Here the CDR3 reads CASSAGVDQPQHF. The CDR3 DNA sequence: TGTGCCAGCAGCGCAGGGGTGGATCAGCCCCAGCATTTT.

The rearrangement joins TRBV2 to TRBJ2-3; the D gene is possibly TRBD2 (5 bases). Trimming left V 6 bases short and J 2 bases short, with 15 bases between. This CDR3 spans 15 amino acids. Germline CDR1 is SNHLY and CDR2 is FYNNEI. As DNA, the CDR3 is TGTGCCAGCAGCGGGAAAGTGGTGGCCACAGATACGCAGTATTTT. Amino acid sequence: CASSGKVVATDTQYF.

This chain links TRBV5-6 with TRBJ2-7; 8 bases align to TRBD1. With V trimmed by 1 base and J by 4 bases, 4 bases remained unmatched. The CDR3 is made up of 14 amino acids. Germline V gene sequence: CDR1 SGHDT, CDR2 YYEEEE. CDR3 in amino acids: CASSLFQGAYEQYF. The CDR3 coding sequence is TGTGCCAGCAGCTTGTTTCAGGGGGCTTACGAGCAGTACTTC. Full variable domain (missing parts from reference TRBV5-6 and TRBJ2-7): DAGVTQSPTHLIKTRGQQVTLRCSPKSGHDTVSWYQQALGQGPQFIFQYYEEEERQRGNFPDRFSGHQFPNYSSELNVNALLLGDSALYLCASSLFQGAYEQYFGPGTRLTVT.

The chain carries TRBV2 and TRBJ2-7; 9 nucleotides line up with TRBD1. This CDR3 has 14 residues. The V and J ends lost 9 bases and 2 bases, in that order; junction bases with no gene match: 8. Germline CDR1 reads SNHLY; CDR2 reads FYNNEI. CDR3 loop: CASLPGQGPYEQYF. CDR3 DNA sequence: TGTGCCAGTCTTCCGGGACAGGGTCCCTACGAGCAGTACTTC.